Listed below are T cell receptor beta chains from one sample, sequenced in a study of T cell repertoires in aging, cancer and after chemotherapy. MiXCR was run by TCRdb on the multiplex PCR reads, yielding one entry per CDR3 protein. The sample has about 8,700 distinct CDR3 sequences; around 50% are singletons. Sequencing input: blood. Receptors were obtained from a human donor in good health. CDR3s include the opening cysteine and the closing phenylalanine or tryptophan. A D gene is named only where the DNA matches it firmly. Clone size appears in some rows only: once, few, many, or a class for an expanded clone.

j_gene: TRBJ2-2
v_gene: TRBV11-1
abundance: .
d_gene: TRBD1
CDR3aa: CASSQPGQDTGELFF
CDR3nt: TGTGCCAGCAGCCAGCCCGGACAGGACACCGGGGAGCTGTTTTTT

j_gene: TRBJ2-5
v_gene: TRBV18
abundance: .
d_gene: .
CDR3aa: CASSPRDTHQETQYF
CDR3nt: TGTGCCAGCTCACCACGGGACACACATCAAGAGACCCAGTACTTC

j_gene: TRBJ2-3
v_gene: TRBV6-5
abundance: .
d_gene: TRBD2
CDR3aa: CASSPGLAVTDTQYF
CDR3nt: TGTGCCAGCAGCCCGGGACTAGCGGTCACAGATACGCAGTATTTT

j_gene: TRBJ1-6
v_gene: TRBV5-4
abundance: .
d_gene: TRBD1
CDR3aa: CASRAGGYNSPLHF
CDR3nt: TGTGCCAGCCGGGCAGGGGGCTATAATTCACCCCTCCACTTT

j_gene: TRBJ2-3
v_gene: TRBV20-1
abundance: .
d_gene: TRBD2
CDR3aa: CSASGGRADTQYF
CDR3nt: TGCAGTGCTAGCGGTGGGAGGGCGGATACGCAGTATTTT

j_gene: TRBJ1-3
v_gene: TRBV12-3/TRBV12-4
abundance: .
d_gene: .
CDR3aa: CASSLFPSLDSGNTIYF
CDR3nt: TGTGCCAGCAGTTTATTCCCGTCTCTCGACTCTGGAAACACCATATATTTT

j_gene: TRBJ2-5
v_gene: TRBV5-6
abundance: few
d_gene: .
CDR3aa: CASSLRQEETQYF
CDR3nt: TGTGCCAGCAGCTTGAGGCAGGAAGAGACCCAGTACTTC

j_gene: TRBJ2-5
v_gene: TRBV30
abundance: .
d_gene: TRBD1
CDR3aa: CAWEQGETQYF
CDR3nt: TGTGCCTGGGAACAGGGGGAGACCCAGTACTTC

j_gene: TRBJ1-4
v_gene: TRBV11-1
abundance: .
d_gene: .
CDR3aa: CASSLGGTTNEKLFF
CDR3nt: TGTGCCAGCAGCTTAGGGGGGACAACTAATGAAAAACTGTTTTTT

j_gene: TRBJ1-5
v_gene: TRBV27
abundance: .
d_gene: .
CDR3aa: CASRRAMAGNQPQHF
CDR3nt: TGTGCCAGCAGGAGGGCAATGGCAGGCAATCAGCCCCAGCATTTT

j_gene: TRBJ2-2
v_gene: TRBV5-5
abundance: .
d_gene: .
CDR3aa: CASSALTLANTGELFF
CDR3nt: TGTGCCAGCAGCGCACTGACGCTCGCGAACACCGGGGAGCTGTTTTTT

j_gene: TRBJ2-2
v_gene: TRBV20-1
abundance: .
d_gene: TRBD2
CDR3aa: CSAPTSGVSTGELFF
CDR3nt: TGCAGTGCTCCCACTAGCGGGGTCAGCACCGGGGAGCTGTTTTTT

j_gene: TRBJ1-2
v_gene: TRBV29-1
abundance: few
d_gene: TRBD1
CDR3aa: CSVAQGAYGYTF
CDR3nt: TGCAGCGTTGCCCAGGGGGCCTATGGCTACACCTTC

j_gene: TRBJ2-1
v_gene: TRBV7-2
abundance: .
d_gene: TRBD2
CDR3aa: CASSLVAGGHNEQFF
CDR3nt: TGTGCCAGCAGCTTAGTAGCGGGAGGGCATAATGAGCAGTTCTTC

j_gene: TRBJ2-2
v_gene: TRBV6-1
abundance: .
d_gene: .
CDR3aa: CASSLVGTNTGELFF
CDR3nt: TGTGCCAGCAGTTTGGTGGGAACGAACACCGGGGAGCTGTTTTTT

j_gene: TRBJ2-7
v_gene: TRBV7-6
abundance: .
d_gene: TRBD2
CDR3aa: CASSLSGAVYEQYF
CDR3nt: TGTGCCAGCAGCTTAAGCGGGGCGGTGTACGAGCAGTACTTC

j_gene: TRBJ1-1
v_gene: TRBV12-3/TRBV12-4
abundance: .
d_gene: .
CDR3aa: CASSFFMNTEAFF
CDR3nt: TGTGCCAGCAGTTTTTTTATGAACACTGAAGCTTTCTTT

j_gene: TRBJ1-1
v_gene: TRBV29-1
abundance: once
d_gene: .
CDR3aa: CSVGSRATEAFF
CDR3nt: TGCAGCGTTGGCTCCAGGGCAACTGAAGCTTTCTTT

j_gene: TRBJ1-1
v_gene: TRBV5-1
abundance: few
d_gene: .
CDR3aa: CASSLVEVGTTEAFF
CDR3nt: TGCGCCAGCAGCTTGGTAGAGGTAGGCACTACTGAAGCTTTCTTT

j_gene: TRBJ2-7
v_gene: TRBV19
abundance: .
d_gene: .
CDR3aa: CASSMRRSYEQYF
CDR3nt: TGTGCCAGTAGTATGCGCCGCTCCTACGAGCAGTACTTC

j_gene: TRBJ1-2
v_gene: TRBV19
abundance: few
d_gene: .
CDR3aa: CASSEFGGGYTF
CDR3nt: TGTGCCAGTAGTGAGTTTGGAGGTGGCTACACCTTC

j_gene: TRBJ2-3
v_gene: TRBV6-1
abundance: .
d_gene: TRBD2
CDR3aa: CASRKIAGVDTQYF
CDR3nt: TGTGCCAGCAGGAAGATAGCGGGAGTGGATACGCAGTATTTT

j_gene: TRBJ1-1
v_gene: TRBV19
abundance: .
d_gene: TRBD1
CDR3aa: CASTERRDSLAFF
CDR3nt: TGTGCCAGCACCGAGCGAAGGGACAGCTTAGCTTTCTTT

j_gene: TRBJ2-5
v_gene: TRBV30
abundance: .
d_gene: .
CDR3aa: CAWGQETQYF
CDR3nt: TGTGCCTGGGGTCAAGAGACCCAGTACTTC

j_gene: TRBJ1-5
v_gene: TRBV19
abundance: .
d_gene: .
CDR3aa: CASSIGPIGSNQPQHF
CDR3nt: TGTGCCAGTAGTATCGGCCCGATCGGAAGCAATCAGCCCCAGCATTTT

j_gene: TRBJ1-1
v_gene: TRBV20-1
abundance: .
d_gene: .
CDR3aa: CSARQMNTEAFF
CDR3nt: TGCAGTGCTAGACAGATGAACACTGAAGCTTTCTTT

j_gene: TRBJ1-5
v_gene: TRBV19
abundance: few
d_gene: .
CDR3aa: CASSPGGRGGQPQHF
CDR3nt: TGTGCCAGTAGTCCTGGGGGGAGGGGAGGTCAGCCCCAGCATTTT

j_gene: TRBJ1-6
v_gene: TRBV7-2
abundance: .
d_gene: .
CDR3aa: CASSLSQLANSPLHF
CDR3nt: TGTGCCAGCAGCTTAAGCCAGCTTGCTAATTCACCCCTCCACTTT

j_gene: TRBJ2-1
v_gene: TRBV7-2
abundance: .
d_gene: TRBD2
CDR3aa: CASSLTAGVGWNEQFF
CDR3nt: TGTGCCAGCAGCTTAACAGCGGGAGTGGGGTGGAATGAGCAGTTCTTC

j_gene: TRBJ2-1
v_gene: TRBV20-1
abundance: .
d_gene: .
CDR3aa: CSAGRGLGNEQFF
CDR3nt: TGCAGTGCTGGCAGGGGATTGGGCAATGAGCAGTTCTTC

j_gene: TRBJ1-4
v_gene: TRBV7-6
abundance: .
d_gene: .
CDR3aa: CASSLSDTYGGEKLFF
CDR3nt: TGTGCCAGCAGCTTATCTGACACTTACGGAGGTGAAAAACTGTTTTTT

j_gene: TRBJ2-3
v_gene: TRBV19
abundance: .
d_gene: .
CDR3aa: CASSIAGASDTQYF
CDR3nt: TGTGCCAGTAGTATAGCCGGGGCATCAGATACGCAGTATTTT

j_gene: TRBJ2-7
v_gene: TRBV27
abundance: .
d_gene: TRBD2
CDR3aa: CASSQGRLAGLLSYEQYF
CDR3nt: TGTGCCAGCAGTCAGGGGCGTCTAGCGGGACTTTTATCCTACGAGCAGTACTTC

j_gene: TRBJ2-7
v_gene: TRBV29-1
abundance: .
d_gene: TRBD1
CDR3aa: CSVMTGYEQYF
CDR3nt: TGCAGCGTGATGACAGGGTACGAGCAGTACTTC

j_gene: TRBJ1-2
v_gene: TRBV11-2
abundance: .
d_gene: .
CDR3aa: CASSLVDGNYGYTF
CDR3nt: TGTGCCAGCAGCTTAGTGGATGGAAACTATGGCTACACCTTC

j_gene: TRBJ1-4
v_gene: TRBV21-1
abundance: .
d_gene: .
CDR3aa: CASSNRDRGLYNEKLFF
CDR3nt: TGTGCCAGCAGCAACCGGGACAGGGGGCTATATAATGAAAAACTGTTTTTT

j_gene: TRBJ2-1
v_gene: TRBV5-1
abundance: .
d_gene: .
CDR3aa: CASSHLGGGMNEQFF
CDR3nt: TGCGCCAGCAGCCACCTAGGGGGAGGGATGAATGAGCAGTTCTTC

j_gene: TRBJ1-4
v_gene: TRBV29-1
abundance: few
d_gene: TRBD1
CDR3aa: CSVRGQTNEKLFF
CDR3nt: TGCAGCGTTAGGGGACAGACTAATGAAAAACTGTTTTTT

j_gene: TRBJ2-1
v_gene: TRBV10-3
abundance: .
d_gene: TRBD2
CDR3aa: CAIRGTSGWNEQFF
CDR3nt: TGTGCCATCAGGGGGACTAGCGGGTGGAATGAGCAGTTCTTC

j_gene: TRBJ1-1
v_gene: TRBV15
abundance: .
d_gene: TRBD1
CDR3aa: CATSGEDRVRALF
CDR3nt: TGTGCCACCAGCGGAGAGGACAGGGTAAGAGCTTTATTT

j_gene: TRBJ1-5
v_gene: TRBV12-3/TRBV12-4
abundance: .
d_gene: .
CDR3aa: CASSLGGTQPQHF
CDR3nt: TGTGCCAGCAGTTTGGGGGGCACTCAGCCCCAGCATTTT

j_gene: TRBJ2-2
v_gene: TRBV6-1
abundance: .
d_gene: .
CDR3aa: CASSRVADTGELFF
CDR3nt: TGTGCCAGTAGTCGGGTAGCGGACACCGGGGAGCTGTTTTTT

j_gene: TRBJ1-5
v_gene: TRBV6-5
abundance: .
d_gene: .
CDR3aa: CASSGTANQPQHF
CDR3nt: TGTGCCAGCAGTGGGACGGCCAATCAGCCCCAGCATTTT

j_gene: TRBJ1-1
v_gene: TRBV6-1
abundance: .
d_gene: TRBD1
CDR3aa: CASSELDLRGVPTEAFF
CDR3nt: TGTGCCAGCAGTGAGCTGGACCTCAGGGGGGTACCCACTGAAGCTTTCTTT

j_gene: TRBJ1-6
v_gene: TRBV20-1
abundance: .
d_gene: TRBD1
CDR3aa: CSAGTGGDSPLHF
CDR3nt: TGCAGTGCTGGGACAGGGGGAGATTCACCCCTCCACTTT

j_gene: TRBJ1-1
v_gene: TRBV18
abundance: .
d_gene: TRBD1
CDR3aa: CASSGQGNTEAFF
CDR3nt: TGTGCCAGCTCAGGACAGGGGAACACTGAAGCTTTCTTT

j_gene: TRBJ1-4
v_gene: TRBV19
abundance: .
d_gene: .
CDR3aa: CASSMLGEATNKKLFF
CDR3nt: TGTGCCAGTAGTATGCTAGGGGAAGCAACTAATAAAAAACTGTTTTTT

j_gene: TRBJ2-5
v_gene: TRBV5-6
abundance: .
d_gene: TRBD1
CDR3aa: CASSLTGGPETQYF
CDR3nt: TGTGCCAGCAGCTTGACAGGGGGCCCAGAGACCCAGTACTTC

j_gene: TRBJ1-1
v_gene: TRBV29-1
abundance: few
d_gene: .
CDR3aa: CSAGGVGTEAFF
CDR3nt: TGCAGCGCCGGTGGGGTCGGCACTGAAGCTTTCTTT

j_gene: TRBJ2-1
v_gene: TRBV11-2
abundance: once
d_gene: TRBD2
CDR3aa: CASSLEAGGPGEQFF
CDR3nt: TGTGCCAGCAGCTTAGAAGCGGGAGGGCCCGGTGAGCAGTTCTTC

j_gene: TRBJ1-1
v_gene: TRBV12-3/TRBV12-4
abundance: .
d_gene: .
CDR3aa: CASSLGPASSTEAFF
CDR3nt: TGTGCCAGCAGTCTGGGACCCGCCAGCAGCACTGAAGCTTTCTTT